One and the same sample provided the 5 T cell receptor beta chains below, sequenced in a study of early T cells in non-severe SARS-CoV-2 infection. From the 5' RACE reads, TCRdb called clonotypes with MiXCR, one entry per CDR3 protein. The sample shows over 50,000 distinct CDR3 sequences, less than 14% of them seen only once. Sequencing input: whole blood. The receptors here all came from an adult who was a healthcare worker with PCR-confirmed SARS-CoV-2 infection or an uninfected control (not recorded which).

There are many counts of this clonotype. This chain connects TRBV30 to TRBJ2-5; 7 bases map to TRBD1. The length of the CDR3 is 15 residues. In germline, CDR1 is GTSNPN, CDR2 SVGIG (reference sequence). The trim removed 1 base at V and 4 bases at J, leaving 9 bases unmatched. The CDR3 spells CAWSAGDRVVETQYF. CDR3 DNA: TGTGCCTGGAGTGCCGGAGACAGGGTGGTAGAGACCCAGTACTTC.

This clonotype was seen repeatedly, ten times or more. The chain links TRBV2 to TRBJ1-1, with TRBD1 matching over 9 bases. Germline CDR1 is SNHLY and CDR2 is FYNNEI. V was clipped by 4 bases and J by 3 bases; unmatched bases: 12. This CDR3 has 17 amino acids. CDR3 sequence reads: CASSAPPNRDRDTEAFF. The CDR3 bases are TGTGCCAGCAGTGCCCCGCCCAATCGGGACAGGGACACTGAAGCTTTCTTT.

This sequence joins TRBV13 and TRBJ1-1; D is ambiguous. The CDR3 has 11 residues. Germline V gene sequence: CDR1 PRHDT, CDR2 FYEKMQ (reference sequence). The V gene lost 8 bases and the J gene lost 3 bases, with 7 bases spanning the gap. The CDR3 reads CASGDYTEAFF. The CDR3 nucleotides read TGTGCCAGCGGAGATTACACTGAAGCTTTCTTT.

The J gene is TRBJ1-6, the V gene TRBV14; a possible D gene is TRBD1 (5 bases). This CDR3 region has 14 residues. The V gene's germline CDR1 is SGHDN and CDR2 FVKESK. The V end was cut by 2 bases, the J end by 9 bases, with 11 bases between. In DNA form, the CDR3 reads TGTGCCAGCAGCCAAAGTTTGAGGGGTTCACCCCTCCACTTT. This translates into CASSQSLRGSPLHF.

The chain uses TRBV10-3 and TRBJ1-3; no firm D call. V lost 1 base, J lost 3 bases, and 7 bases lay in between. Germline loops: CDR1 ENHRY, CDR2 SYGVKD. The CDR3 extends over 14 amino acids. In DNA form, the CDR3 reads TGTGCCATCAGTGAGTATACCGATGGAAACACCATATATTTT. This encodes CAISEYTDGNTIYF.